This TCR beta chain appears in the sequencing data of a study of Graves' ophthalmopathy and Graves' hyperthyroidism. As regards this clonotype: The junction and the germline gene differ at one end; a read error may be behind it.

CDR1 and CDR2 (germline): SGHRS, YFSETQ. The CDR3 extends over 13 amino acids. Transcripts of RNA were the source for amplifying TCR beta CDR3 regions. HTBI primers were used in a first-round RT-PCR, which preceded a second-round multiplex PCR. Using its own MiXCR run on the multiplex PCR reads, TCRdb lists one record per CDR3 protein. The sample contains roughly 220,000 distinct CDR3 sequences, around 45% of which appear only once. Out of about 9.6 ml of fresh peripheral blood, PBMCs were obtained. The sequenced sample was peripheral blood. The source is an adult man with Graves' ophthalmopathy. The genes are TRBV5-1 and TRBJ1-2; D is undetermined. CDR3 sequence reads: CTSSLYLSYGYTF. For the CDR3, the DNA is TGCACCAGCAGCTTGTACCTGAGCTATGGCTACACCTTC.